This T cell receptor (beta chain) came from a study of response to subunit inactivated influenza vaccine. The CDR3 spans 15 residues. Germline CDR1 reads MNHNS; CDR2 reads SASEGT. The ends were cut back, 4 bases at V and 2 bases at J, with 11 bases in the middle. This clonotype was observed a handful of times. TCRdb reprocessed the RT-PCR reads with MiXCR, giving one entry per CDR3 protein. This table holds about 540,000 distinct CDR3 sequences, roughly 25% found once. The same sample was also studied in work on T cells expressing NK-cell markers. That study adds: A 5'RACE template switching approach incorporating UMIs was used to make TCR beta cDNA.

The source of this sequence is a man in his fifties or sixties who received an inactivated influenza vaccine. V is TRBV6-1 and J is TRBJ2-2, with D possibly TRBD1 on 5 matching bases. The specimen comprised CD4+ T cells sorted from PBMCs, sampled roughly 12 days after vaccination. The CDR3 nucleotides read TGTGCCAGCAGTGGTCAGGGCGCTAACACCGGGGAGCTGTTTTTT. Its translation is CASSGQGANTGELFF.